Presented here are 2 T cell receptor beta chains from one specimen sequenced in a study of CD8+ T cells in alopecia areata. cDNA reverse transcribed from extracted RNA served as the sequencing template. Sequencing was performed with immunoSEQ multiplex PCR; in TCRdb, only in-frame clones are kept and a portion is missing. This repertoire lists over 100,000 clones without singletons; roughly a fifth sits in the top ten. The sequencing input was lesional skin. Receptors originate from a C3H/HeJ mouse with alopecia areata. MHC haplotype of the mouse line: H2-k.

This clone came up a few times. Gene and germline names: mouse. The sequenced fragment ends 4 residues before the CDR3 boundary, so the rest is inferred from the germline J gene. The chain has TRBV13-3 and TRBJ2-7; TRBD2 aligns across 10 bases. The CDR3 is 15 residues long. Germline V gene lookup returns CDR1 NNHDY and CDR2 SYVADS. Germline trimming cut 9 bases from V and 1 base from J; bases unmatched to any gene: 10. The CDR3 spells CATKPGGAPSYEQYF. CDR3 bases read: TGTGCCACCAAACCTGGGGGGGCGCCGTCCTAT.

This clone was detected a few times. These gene names are mouse names. Read coverage stops 4 residues before the CDR3 terminus; the germline J gene supplies the remainder. The rearrangement joins TRBV3 to TRBJ2-5, with 11 bases identical to TRBD2. Germline assignment: CDR1 SNHLY and CDR2 FYNGKV (reference sequence). The CDR3 consists of 16 residues. J was trimmed by 0 bases and V by 5 bases; bases with no gene match: 4. The CDR3 here is CASSPDWGVNQDTQYF. CDR3 DNA (partial): TGTGCCAGCAGCCCGGACTGGGGGGTTAACCAAGAC.